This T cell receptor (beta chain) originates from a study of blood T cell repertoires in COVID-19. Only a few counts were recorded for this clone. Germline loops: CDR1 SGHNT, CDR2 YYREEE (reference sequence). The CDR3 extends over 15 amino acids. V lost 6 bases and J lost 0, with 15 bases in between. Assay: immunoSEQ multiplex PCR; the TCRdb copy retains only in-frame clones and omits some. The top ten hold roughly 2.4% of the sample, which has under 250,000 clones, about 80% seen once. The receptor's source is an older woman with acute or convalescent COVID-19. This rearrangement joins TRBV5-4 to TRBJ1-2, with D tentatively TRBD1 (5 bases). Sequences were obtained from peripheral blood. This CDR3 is CASTRGGNPNYGYTF. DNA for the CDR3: TGTGCCAGCACCCGGGGGGGGAACCCTAACTATGGCTACACCTTC.